Listed here are 32 T cell receptor beta chains from one sample, sequenced in a study of T cells after yellow fever vaccination. TCRdb used MiXCR to reprocess the 5' RACE reads, holding one entry per CDR3 protein. Of about 220,000 distinct CDR3 sequences listed, roughly 3.3% are singletons. This specimen was CD4+ T cells sorted from PBMCs, taken 10 days after the yellow fever booster vaccination. Receptors originate from a young man who received the YFV17D yellow fever vaccine.

Written as DNA, the CDR3 is TGCGCCAGCAGCTTGGACCGGTATACAATTACCCGCCAAGAGACCCAGTACTTC. It yields the protein CASSLDRYTITRQETQYF. The chain combines TRBV5-1 with TRBJ2-5; no clear D gene. This CDR3 is 18 amino acids long. The germline V and J ends were trimmed by 0 bases and 1 base, with 19 bases remaining between them. Germline-derived CDR1 and CDR2 are SGHRS and YFSETQ.

This sequence joins TRBV23-1 and TRBJ2-7; weak D call: TRBD2 (5 bases). TRBV23-1 is reported as an ORF; its role is uncertain. The CDR3 covers 11 residues. In nucleotides, the CDR3 is TGCGGCCTGGGAGCGGCCTACGAGCAGTACGTC. Residues: CGLGAAYEQYV.

The sample holds many counts of this clonotype. This chain uses TRBV5-1 with TRBJ2-6; D is possibly TRBD2 (5 bases). V was clipped by 0 bases and J by 1 base, with 5 bases between them. The CDR3 runs 15 residues. Germline V gives CDR1 SGHRS, CDR2 YFSETQ. CDR3 residues: CASSLGGSGANVLTF. The CDR3 DNA reads as TGCGCCAGCAGCTTGGGAGGGTCTGGGGCCAACGTCCTGACTTTC. The variable domain in full, with the rest retrieved from reference TRBV5-1 and TRBJ2-6, is KAGVTQTPRYLIKTRGQQVTLSCSPISGHRSVSWYQQTPGQGLQFLFEYFSETQRNKGNFPGRFSGRQFSNSRSEMNVSTLELGDSALYLCASSLGGSGANVLTFGAGSRLTVL.

This clonotype was recorded many times. The genes are TRBV7-8 and TRBJ2-3; D unresolved. CDR3 size: 14 residues. Trimming cost V 0 bases and J 4 bases, with 8 bases left between them. Germline CDR1 and CDR2: SGHVS and FQNEAQ. DNA of the CDR3: TGTGCCAGCAGCTTAGCGGCATATTCAGATACGCAGTATTTT. As protein: CASSLAAYSDTQYF.

This clonotype was seen many times. The genes are TRBV12-3 or TRBV12-4 and TRBJ2-3, with D tentatively TRBD2 (6 bases). The CDR3 is 15 residues long. The V end was cut by 3 bases, the J end by 4 bases, with 14 bases between. The CDR3 sequence is CASSFGGVDADTQYF. Here the CDR3 DNA reads TGTGCCAGCAGTTTTGGCGGGGTCGATGCAGATACGCAGTATTTT.

V is TRBV30 and J is TRBJ2-5; D is unresolved. Germline-derived CDR1 and CDR2 are GTSNPN and SVGIG (reference sequence). There are 11 residues in the CDR3. V lost 0 bases, J lost 3 bases, and 2 bases lay in between. As DNA, the CDR3 is TGTGCCTGGAGTGTAGAAGAGACCCAGTACTTC. Its protein product is CAWSVEETQYF.

A few counts support this clonotype. V usage is TRBV12-3 or TRBV12-4 and J usage is TRBJ1-2, with unresolved D. Trimming stripped 2 bases from V and 7 bases from J, with 8 bases between. There are 12 residues in the CDR3. The CDR3 here is CASSLSRGGYTF. CDR3 sequence (DNA): TGTGCCAGCAGTTTAAGTCGTGGTGGCTACACCTTC.

The chain combines TRBV28 with TRBJ2-5; D not resolved. Germline CDR1 reads MDHEN; CDR2 reads SYDVKM. Trimming removed 8 bases at V and 2 bases at J, with 9 bases between. This CDR3 has 12 residues. The CDR3 loop is CASGSPQETQYF. The CDR3 DNA sequence: TGTGCCAGCGGTAGCCCGCAAGAGACCCAGTACTTC.

As DNA, the CDR3 is TGCGCCAGCAGCCAGTCGACGGGTGGGGCCAACGTCCTGACTTTC. Protein: CASSQSTGGANVLTF. The gene calls are TRBV5-1 and TRBJ2-6, with D unresolved. The CDR3 runs to 15 residues. V was trimmed by 4 bases and J by 3 bases, leaving 11 bases between them. Germline V lookup: CDR1 SGHRS, CDR2 YFSETQ.

V usage is TRBV21-1 and J usage is TRBJ1-5. TRBV21-1 is tagged as a pseudogene. The length of the CDR3 is 16 residues. This CDR3 is CASSKKEGVSNQPQHF. The CDR3 DNA sequence: TGTGCCAGCAGCAAAAAGGAGGGAGTGAGCAATCAGCCCCAGCATTTT.

In its sample, this clonotype was seen a few times. The chain has TRBV4-1 and TRBJ1-1; D gene uncertain. CDR3 length: 16 residues. Germline V CDR1 and CDR2: MGHRA, YSYEKL. V lost 0 bases and J lost 2, with 13 bases in between. The CDR3 protein is CASSQDSRIFNTEAFF. The CDR3 nucleotides read TGCGCCAGCAGCCAAGATAGTAGAATATTTAACACTGAAGCTTTCTTT.

This clonotype showed up many times. V usage is TRBV7-3 and J usage is TRBJ2-3; 8 bases agree with TRBD2. The length of the CDR3 is 15 residues. Germline CDR1 SGHTA, CDR2 FQGTGA. Trimming took 4 bases from V and 3 from J; bases not matched to a gene: 6. Here the CDR3 DNA reads TGTGCCAGCAGCTCCGTGGGACTAGGAACAGATACGCAGTATTTT. It yields the protein CASSSVGLGTDTQYF.

A note on this clonotype: One end of the junction varies from germline; a read error may be responsible. The rearrangement joins TRBV7-2 to TRBJ2-2, with D perhaps matching TRBD1 (6 bases). The CDR3 runs 16 residues. Germline V lookup: CDR1 SGHTA, CDR2 FQGNSA. CDR3 sequence: CASTLYGTTNTGELFF. For the CDR3, the DNA is TGTGCCAGCACCTTATACGGGACAACGAACACCGGGGAGCTGTTTTTT.

The CDR3 region has the DNA TGTGCCAGTAGTATCTTGGCAGCAAATTCACCCCTCCACTTT. It yields the protein CASSILAANSPLHF. The rearrangement uses TRBV19 and TRBJ1-6; no clear D. This CDR3 comprises 14 residues. V was cut by 3 bases and J by 7 bases, with 10 bases left in between. Looked up from germline, CDR1 is LNHDA and CDR2 is SQIVND (reference sequence).

This clonotype was seen repeatedly, ten times or more. This chain uses TRBV12-3 or TRBV12-4 with TRBJ2-5; the match to TRBD2 covers 12 bases. The junction had 3 bases not matched to a gene; V was cut back by 3 bases and J by 1 base. This CDR3 is 16 amino acids long. The CDR3 is CASSFLAGGSQETQYF. The CDR3 DNA follows: TGTGCCAGCAGTTTTCTAGCGGGGGGGTCCCAAGAGACCCAGTACTTC.

This clonotype was detected ten times or more. This chain joins TRBV28 and TRBJ1-6; the match to TRBD1 covers 11 bases. This CDR3 region has 16 residues. Germline CDR1 is MDHEN and CDR2 is SYDVKM. The J segment lost 16 bases and the V segment lost 0 bases, leaving 11 bases of the junction unmatched. DNA of the CDR3: TGTGCCAGCAGTTTATGGGTCCGGGACAGGGGGAACGATCTCCACTTT. Its protein is CASSLWVRDRGNDLHF.

In this sample, this clonotype turned up many times. CDR3 bases: TGCAGTGCTAGGGGGGGGTACGAGCAGTACGTC. Translated, it gives CSARGGYEQYV. The chain links TRBV20-1 to TRBJ2-7; 7 bases agree with TRBD2. The CDR3 loop spans 11 amino acids. The junction had 0 bases not matched to a gene; V was cut back by 3 bases and J by 4 bases. Germline V lookup: CDR1 DFQATT, CDR2 SNEGSKA (reference sequence).

The gene calls are TRBV20-1 and TRBJ1-5; TRBD1 matches 7 bases. V lost 5 bases and J lost 4; bases outside the gene matches: 11. The CDR3 is made up of 15 amino acids. The germline CDR1 and CDR2 sequences are DFQATT and SNEGSKA (reference sequence). The CDR3 sequence is CSASSGQMGNQPQHF. CDR3 bases: TGCAGTGCTTCTTCGGGACAGATGGGAAATCAGCCCCAGCATTTT.

This clonotype was observed many times. The chain links TRBV5-1 to TRBJ1-2; D not certain. Germline loops: CDR1 SGHRS, CDR2 YFSETQ. The CDR3 contains 13 residues. V was trimmed by 5 bases and J by 6 bases, leaving 14 bases between them. The CDR3 spells CASRPSVVDGYTF. The CDR3 DNA follows: TGCGCCAGCAGACCCAGTGTGGTGGATGGCTACACCTTC.

This clonotype was picked up many times. The rearrangement links TRBV7-9 to TRBJ2-2, with D tentatively TRBD1 (5 bases). Germline lookup yields CDR1 SEHNR and CDR2 FQNEAQ (reference sequence). The CDR3 length is 14 residues. The V and J ends lost 4 bases and 6 bases respectively, with 12 bases between them. The CDR3 loop reads CASSSQGGPGELFF. As DNA, the CDR3 is TGTGCCAGCAGCTCCCAGGGCGGACCCGGGGAGCTGTTTTTT. Full variable domain (outside the CDR3, taken from reference TRBV7-9 and TRBJ2-2): DTGVSQNPRHKITKRGQNVTFRCDPISEHNRLYWYRQTLGQGPEFLTYFQNEAQLEKSRLLSDRFSAERPKGSFSTLEIQRTEQGDSAMYLCASSSQGGPGELFFGEGSRLTVL.

The sample holds many counts of this clonotype. The CDR3 region is CASSRNPGQGNDEKLFF. The CDR3 nucleotides read TGCGCCAGCAGCCGAAACCCTGGACAGGGGAACGATGAAAAACTGTTTTTT. This chain connects TRBV5-1 to TRBJ1-4; 9 nucleotides match TRBD1. The CDR3 has 17 amino acids. J gave up 6 bases and V 4 bases, and 13 bases lay outside the gene matches. Germline V gene data show CDR1 as SGHRS and CDR2 as YFSETQ.

This clonotype occurred a few times. The genes are TRBV12-3 or TRBV12-4 and TRBJ1-1; no clear D. The CDR3 consists of 13 residues. V lost 5 bases and J lost 3, with 10 bases in between. Here the CDR3 DNA reads TGTGCCAGCAGTCTGAATTTTGACACTGAAGCTTTCTTT. The encoded protein is CASSLNFDTEAFF.

To note about this clonotype: One end of the junction varies from germline; a read error may be responsible. The rearrangement joins TRBV4-1 to TRBJ1-1; D call uncertain. Germline V lookup: CDR1 MGHRA, CDR2 YSYEKL. The CDR3 is made up of 12 amino acids. The CDR3 DNA reads TGCGCCAGCAGCCAAGTCGGCGATTGGGCTTACTTT. Residues: CASSQVGDWAYF.

At least ten counts were recorded for this clonotype. This chain connects TRBV5-1 to TRBJ2-3, with D perhaps TRBD2 (6 bases). Trimming shortened V by 0 bases and J by 2 bases, and 10 bases separated the two germline ends. Germline CDR1 is SGHRS and CDR2 is YFSETQ. CDR3 length: 15 residues. The CDR3 here is CASSLAGEATDTQYF. Written as DNA, the CDR3 is TGCGCCAGCAGCTTGGCGGGGGAAGCCACAGATACGCAGTATTTT.

This clonotype has ten or more counts. This chain joins TRBV7-6 and TRBJ2-5; D unclear. CDR3 length: 14 amino acids. The ends were cut back, 5 bases at V and 1 base at J, with 11 bases in the middle. Germline CDR1 reads SGHVS; CDR2 reads FNYEAQ. The CDR3 nucleotides are TGTGCCAGCAGCGCCCTCGAGACCCAAGAGACCCAGTACTTC. This encodes CASSALETQETQYF.

This clonotype was recorded at least ten times. The genes are TRBV7-2 and TRBJ2-5; D is possibly TRBD1 (5 bases). Germline V gene lookup returns CDR1 SGHTA and CDR2 FQGNSA. Deletions cut 4 bases from V and 5 bases from J, with 11 bases between. This CDR3 region has 13 residues. The CDR3 protein is CASSSGLRETQYF. CDR3 nucleotides: TGTGCCAGCAGCTCAGGGTTAAGGGAGACCCAGTACTTC.

This clonotype was observed at least ten times. The chain has TRBV7-2 and TRBJ2-7; possible D gene TRBD1, 6 bases. The V gene's germline CDR1 is SGHTA and CDR2 FQGNSA. The CDR3 runs 19 residues. V lost 4 bases to trimming and J lost 2 bases, with 27 bases between them. CDR3 amino acids: CASSSPSWGQVDSPYEQYF. For the CDR3, the DNA is TGTGCCAGCAGCTCCCCAAGCTGGGGACAAGTCGACTCCCCCTACGAGCAGTACTTC.

This clonotype turned up a few times. V gene TRBV7-2 combines with J gene TRBJ1-1; TRBD1 matches 7 bases. Germline values: CDR1 SGHTA, CDR2 FQGNSA. Trimming took 5 bases from V and 11 from J; bases not matched to a gene: 8. The CDR3 sequence is 12 residues long. The CDR3 nucleotides are TGTGCCAGCAGCCGACAGGGAGATCTTGCTTTCTTT. The encoded protein is CASSRQGDLAFF.

This clonotype was seen many times. The rearrangement joins TRBV6-2 or TRBV6-3 to TRBJ2-4; D gene uncertain. There are 15 residues in the CDR3. CDR1 and CDR2 from the germline V gene are MNHEY and SVGEGT. Trimming removed 2 bases from V and 6 bases from J, with 14 bases in between. The CDR3 nucleotides are TGTGCCAGCAGTTACCGTGCGAGCCGAGTAAACATTCAGTACTTC. Its protein product is CASSYRASRVNIQYF.

This clonotype was observed at least ten times. The rearrangement joins TRBV5-1 to TRBJ1-1, with D uncertain. The CDR3 has 13 residues. V shed 3 bases and J shed 4 bases, with 10 bases lying between them. CDR1 SGHRS and CDR2 YFSETQ come from the germline V gene. CDR3 sequence: CASSWPGGTEAFF. CDR3 in DNA: TGCGCCAGCAGCTGGCCGGGTGGCACTGAAGCTTTCTTT.

This clonotype was observed many times. The chain recombines TRBV7-3 with TRBJ2-6, with a possible D match to TRBD1 (5 bases). Trimming took off 6 bases at V and 0 bases at J, with 15 bases between the two ends. The CDR3 length is 17 residues. The germline CDR1 and CDR2 sequences are SGHTA and FQGTGA. CDR3 region: CASSPTGTNSGANVLTF. In DNA form, the CDR3 reads TGTGCCAGCAGTCCCACAGGCACCAACTCTGGGGCCAACGTCCTGACTTTC.

This clonotype was recorded at least ten times. The rearrangement joins TRBV18 to TRBJ1-2; D is undetermined. Trimming cost V 1 base and J 6 bases, with 9 bases left between them. Germline CDR1 reads KGHSH; CDR2 reads LQKENI. The CDR3 has 13 amino acids. The CDR3 reads CASSPRETDGYTF. DNA for the CDR3: TGTGCCAGCTCACCACGGGAGACGGATGGCTACACCTTC.